The next 24 T cell receptor beta chains were all read from a single sample in a study of CXCR3-negative and CXCR3-positive naive CD8 T cells. Which antigens these TCRs recognize remains unknown. Overall study findings and caveats: Naive cells that were CXCR3-positive had more hydrophobic TRB CDR3s (compared with CXCR3-negative naive cells).

cDNA libraries for TRB were generated by 5' RACE incorporating UMI labels. TCRdb derives one entry per CDR3 protein from the 5' RACE reads, leaving out DNA. Here the sample table reports 150,000 or so distinct CDR3 sequences. The specimen was naive CXCR3+ CD8+ T cells from blood. This sample's subset: CD45RO-CCR7+CD27+CD95- naive CD8+ T cells expressing CXCR3 (TNR3+). The receptors were sampled from a human donor in good health. Some clones in this sample may be carry-over from other donors' samples.

The chain recombines TRBV7-9 with TRBJ2-3. Germline CDR1 reads SEHNR; CDR2 reads FQNEAQ (reference sequence). The length of the CDR3 is 12 residues. The CDR3 loop is CASSLMADTQYF.

The V call is TRBV28, the J call TRBJ1-2. This CDR3 has 19 residues. Germline V gene lookup returns CDR1 MDHEN and CDR2 SYDVKM. CDR3: CASSLFSGGREYRTYGYTF.

CDR3 sequence: CASSPTYRDGYTF. The chain recombines TRBV28 with TRBJ1-2; TCRdb picks TRBD1, but there is no DNA to check that call. Germline values: CDR1 MDHEN, CDR2 SYDVKM. CDR3 length: 13 amino acids.

The chain couples TRBV15 to TRBJ2-3; TCRdb calls TRBD1, which cannot be checked without DNA. The CDR3 runs to 14 residues. Germline loops: CDR1 LNHNV, CDR2 YYDKDF (reference sequence). This CDR3 is CATSDLGNTDTQYF.

This sequence joins TRBV20-1 and TRBJ2-5; TCRdb's D gene call, TRBD1, goes unchecked for lack of DNA. CDR3 size: 15 residues. Germline V gene data show CDR1 as DFQATT and CDR2 as SNEGSKA (reference sequence). Here the CDR3 reads CSARRTSGWVETQYF.

The chain carries TRBV7-3 and TRBJ2-3; TCRdb names TRBD1, which stays unverified in the absence of DNA. From germline, CDR1 is SGHTA and CDR2 FQGTGA. CDR3 length: 16 amino acids. CDR3 protein: CASSLVAVGHTDTQYF.

The chain has TRBV15 and TRBJ2-2. The germline CDR1 and CDR2 sequences are LNHNV and YYDKDF (reference sequence). The CDR3 has 14 amino acids. The chain's CDR3 is CATSRDRGTGELFF. The full variable domain, completed using reference TRBV15 and TRBJ2-2, is DAMVIQNPRYQVTQFGKPVTLSCSQTLNHNVMYWYQQKSSQAPKLLFHYYDKDFNNEADTPDNFQSRRPNTSFCFLDIRSPGLGDTAMYLCATSRDRGTGELFFGEGSRLTVL.

The gene calls are TRBV27 and TRBJ2-7. The CDR3 loop spans 14 amino acids. Germline values: CDR1 MNHEY, CDR2 SMNVEV (reference sequence). CDR3 loop: CASSLNSGAYEQYF.

This sequence joins TRBV28 and TRBJ1-1; with no DNA, the TCRdb D assignment of TRBD1 cannot be verified. The CDR3 has 16 residues. Germline V gives CDR1 MDHEN, CDR2 SYDVKM. CDR3 sequence reads: CASSSLGWGGYTEAFF.

This sequence joins TRBV29-1 and TRBJ1-5; TCRdb's assignment of TRBD1 cannot be checked, as there is no DNA. The CDR3 has 13 residues. Germline CDR1 and CDR2: SQVTM and ANQGSEA. CDR3 loop: CSVPGAGNQPQHF.

V usage is TRBV7-2 and J usage is TRBJ2-1; TCRdb returns TRBD1, unconfirmable since there is no DNA. The CDR3 totals 13 residues. The germline V gene encodes CDR1 SGHTA and CDR2 FQGNSA. The CDR3 sequence: CASTHWGANEQFF.

The chain carries TRBV28 and TRBJ2-7; TCRdb proposes TRBD2, but this gene call is untestable without DNA. Germline V CDR1 and CDR2: MDHEN, SYDVKM. CDR3 size: 14 residues. The CDR3 reads CASSLVAGSYEQYF.

This chain uses TRBV28 with TRBJ1-3. The CDR3 sequence is 18 residues long. Germline CDR1 reads MDHEN; CDR2 reads SYDVKM. The chain's CDR3 is CASTPWGAGTNSGNTIYF. The whole variable domain, remainder taken from reference TRBV28 and TRBJ1-3, is DVKVTQSSRYLVKRTGEKVFLECVQDMDHENMFWYRQDPGLGLRLIYFSYDVKMKEKGDIPEGYSVSREKKERFSLILESASTNQTSMYLCASTPWGAGTNSGNTIYFGEGSWLTVV.

V usage is TRBV7-9 and J usage is TRBJ1-1; no DNA is available, so the TRBD1 call from TCRdb remains unchecked. Germline CDR1 is SEHNR and CDR2 is FQNEAQ (reference sequence). CDR3 length: 17 amino acids. The CDR3 is CASSWPNPGQGDTEAFF.

V usage is TRBV5-1 and J usage is TRBJ1-5. The CDR3 is 16 residues long. Germline CDR1 SGHRS, CDR2 YFSETQ. The CDR3 loop is CASSLEGPGMNQPQHF. The full variable domain, completed using reference TRBV5-1 and TRBJ1-5, is KAGVTQTPRYLIKTRGQQVTLSCSPISGHRSVSWYQQTPGQGLQFLFEYFSETQRNKGNFPGRFSGRQFSNSRSEMNVSTLELGDSALYLCASSLEGPGMNQPQHFGDGTRLSIL.

V is TRBV6-1 and J is TRBJ2-7; the TRBD2 assignment by TCRdb is unverifiable without DNA. This CDR3 comprises 13 residues. CDR1 is MNHNS, CDR2 SASEGT, per germline. The CDR3 is CASGLLTTYEQYF.

The chain links TRBV7-8 to TRBJ2-1. The CDR3 sequence is 15 residues long. Germline assignment: CDR1 SGHVS and CDR2 FQNEAQ. CDR3 loop: CASSLGPKSYNEQFF.

J is TRBJ1-5 and V is TRBV28. Germline assignment: CDR1 MDHEN and CDR2 SYDVKM. This CDR3 is built from 11 residues. CDR3 sequence reads: CASSSGAPRHF.

The rearrangement links TRBV7-3 to TRBJ2-3; as DNA is missing, the TRBD2 call by TCRdb cannot be tested. In germline, CDR1 is SGHTA, CDR2 FQGTGA. The CDR3 sequence is 15 residues long. Here the CDR3 reads CASRPGASSTDTQYF.

J is TRBJ2-3 and V is TRBV4-3; the TCRdb D gene call, TRBD2, has no DNA to confirm it. The CDR3 has 17 residues. Germline-derived CDR1 and CDR2 are LGHNA and YSLEER. The CDR3 reads CASSQDRERGGLDTQYF.

The rearrangement uses TRBV2 and TRBJ2-1; TCRdb indicates TRBD2, and absent DNA this call remains unverified. Germline CDR1 SNHLY, CDR2 FYNNEI. CDR3 length: 18 amino acids. The CDR3 sequence is CASSDGVVAGGPYNEQFF.

This chain uses TRBV5-1 with TRBJ2-2; TCRdb's D call of TRBD1 is untestable without DNA. Germline V gene sequence: CDR1 SGHRS, CDR2 YFSETQ. This CDR3 contains 16 residues. The CDR3 sequence is CASSEGQGTGTGELFF. The variable domain in full, with the rest retrieved from reference TRBV5-1 and TRBJ2-2, is KAGVTQTPRYLIKTRGQQVTLSCSPISGHRSVSWYQQTPGQGLQFLFEYFSETQRNKGNFPGRFSGRQFSNSRSEMNVSTLELGDSALYLCASSEGQGTGTGELFFGEGSRLTVL.

CDR3 in amino acids: CASSDRMNTGELFF. The rearrangement joins TRBV4-1 to TRBJ2-2. The length of the CDR3 is 14 residues. The V gene's germline CDR1 is MGHRA and CDR2 YSYEKL.

This chain uses TRBV2 with TRBJ2-1; as DNA is missing, the TRBD2 call by TCRdb cannot be tested. Germline V gene lookup returns CDR1 SNHLY and CDR2 FYNNEI. The CDR3 covers 13 residues. This CDR3 reads CASRTSGRDEQFF.